This T cell receptor (beta chain) was observed in a study of vaccination and CD4 T cells after COVID-19. The treatment is: approximately 10-day PBMC culture with coronavirus spike peptide pools or control peptides (ViraFEST assay). The CDR3 has 15 residues. V was shortened by 8 bases and J by 4 bases, with 21 bases between the two germline ends. Germline V gene sequence: CDR1 MNHNS, CDR2 SASEGT. Cultured CD4+ T-cell DNA underwent Oncomine TCR Beta short-read sequencing. A single record per CDR3 protein comes from TCRdb applying MiXCR to the PCR reads. The table has around 16,000 distinct CDR3 sequences, 45% to 65% seen once. This clonotype was counted between two and nine times. What it binds is not known.

This TCR was recovered from a human donor who had recovered from COVID-19. The chain uses TRBV6-1 and TRBJ2-7, with TRBD1 as a possible D gene (6 bases). Sequences were derived from CD4+ T cells from blood, cultured in vitro, sampled before SARS-CoV-2 vaccination. CDR3 in amino acids: CASESLGQGTYEQYF. The CDR3 region has the DNA TGTGCCAGCGAGTCCCTTGGGCAGGGGACGTACGAGCAGTACTTC.